A single sample gave rise to the 11 T cell receptor beta chains below, sequenced in a study of naive and memory T cell subsets. The library had UMIs added by 3' ligation of an oligonucleotide to TCR cDNA. Four PCR rounds used nested alpha and beta constant region primers plus the SP2 primer. Each CDR3 protein is one row after TCRdb ran MiXCR on the 5' RACE reads. The data hold about 32,000 distinct CDR3 sequences, with 16% observed a single time. The receptors derive from a female donor in good health.

This clonotype came up many times. The gene calls are TRBV6-5 and TRBJ2-1; D is unclear. Trimming cost V 7 bases and J 5 bases, with 12 bases left between them. This CDR3 comprises 13 residues. CDR1 and CDR2 from the germline V gene are MNHEY and SVGAGI. The CDR3 DNA follows: TGTGCCAGCACCGAGACACTGCACAATGAGCAGTTCTTC. As protein: CASTETLHNEQFF.

On this clonotype: With a much larger clone just one base away, this may be a read error. V gene TRBV20-1 combines with J gene TRBJ2-1; no clear D. The V end lost 3 bases, the J end lost 0 bases, and 12 bases lay between the germline ends. This CDR3 comprises 15 residues. The germline V gene encodes CDR1 DFQATT and CDR2 SNEGSKA (reference sequence). In DNA form, the CDR3 reads TGCAGTGCTAGTGCTCCCGAGGACTCCTACAATGAGCAGTTCTTC. Translated, it gives CSASAPEDSYNEQFF.

This clonotype was counted between two and nine times. J is TRBJ1-2 and V is TRBV20-1; D uncertain. Per germline, CDR1 DFQATT and CDR2 SNEGSKA (reference sequence). The V gene lost 0 bases and the J gene lost 7 bases, with 18 bases spanning the gap. This CDR3 spans 15 amino acids. The CDR3 bases are TGCAGTGCTAGAGATTCCCGAGCAAGGTTCTCTGGCTACACCTTC. Its protein is CSARDSRARFSGYTF.

This clonotype was counted at least ten times. This chain connects TRBV18 to TRBJ1-5, with D hard to call. Between the trimmed V and J ends, which lost 3 bases and 1 base, there was a span of 13 bases. This CDR3 comprises 16 residues. Germline CDR1 is KGHSH and CDR2 is LQKENI. The CDR3 nucleotides are TGTGCCAGCTCACCCGGCCTGGGTAGGAGCAATCAGCCCCAGCATTTT. It is translated as CASSPGLGRSNQPQHF.

This clonotype ranks as medium-sized. The chain uses TRBV6-5 and TRBJ2-2, with 9 bases that match TRBD1. The CDR3 runs to 14 residues. Unmatched junction bases numbered 6, after V lost 6 bases and J lost 7 bases. Germline values: CDR1 MNHEY, CDR2 SVGAGI. CDR3 sequence: CASRRDRVDGELFF. CDR3 DNA sequence: TGTGCCAGCAGACGGGACAGGGTAGACGGGGAGCTGTTTTTT.

This clonotype has a count of ten or more. CDR3 in amino acids: CSAGGGQNVGYGYTF. The CDR3 DNA follows: TGCAGTGCCGGCGGGGGGCAAAACGTTGGCTATGGCTACACCTTC. The rearrangement links TRBV20-1 to TRBJ1-2; possible D gene TRBD1, 6 bases. Germline CDR1 and CDR2: DFQATT and SNEGSKA (reference sequence). CDR3 size: 15 residues. V was cut by 6 bases and J by 4 bases, with 21 bases left in between.

This clonotype was observed many times. The V call is TRBV7-7, the J call TRBJ2-5; TRBD2 agrees at 8 bases. Trimming cost V 3 bases and J 1 base; bases outside gene matches: 1. The CDR3 sequence is 14 residues long. Germline loops: CDR1 SSHAT, CDR2 FNYEAQ (reference sequence). CDR3 region: CASSLTSVQETQYF. As DNA, the CDR3 is TGTGCCAGCAGCTTGACTAGCGTCCAAGAGACCCAGTACTTC.

The chain combines TRBV5-1 with TRBJ2-7; D may be TRBD2 (6 bases). CDR3 length: 15 residues. The V end lost 4 bases, the J end lost 3 bases, and 17 bases lay between the germline ends. Germline V gives CDR1 SGHRS, CDR2 YFSETQ. CDR3 protein: CASSPGADSFYEQYF. The CDR3 coding sequence is TGCGCCAGCAGCCCGGGAGCAGACTCGTTCTACGAGCAGTACTTC.

This clonotype was seen only a few times. This chain uses TRBV18 with TRBJ1-6; D remains unclear. In germline, CDR1 is KGHSH, CDR2 LQKENI. Trimming stripped 4 bases from V and 10 bases from J, with 17 bases between. The CDR3 length is 15 residues. This chain's CDR3 is CASSQGPTDSSPLHF. For the CDR3, the DNA is TGTGCCAGCTCACAAGGTCCGACGGATTCCTCACCCCTCCACTTT.

This clonotype was observed a single time. The chain couples TRBV10-3 to TRBJ2-2; perhaps TRBD2 as D (6 bases). Germline CDR1 ENHRY, CDR2 SYGVKD. With 6 bases removed from V and 6 bases from J, the gap between germline ends came to 14 bases. This CDR3 contains 14 residues. DNA for the CDR3: TGTGCCATCAGAGAAACCGGGAGCCCCGGGGAGCTGTTTTTT. This gives the protein CAIRETGSPGELFF.

This clonotype was seen ten or more times. V gene TRBV29-1 combines with J gene TRBJ1-3, with D possibly matching TRBD1 (5 bases). This CDR3 region has 14 residues. The V gene's germline CDR1 is SQVTM and CDR2 ANQGSEA. Trimming pared 6 bases from V and 0 bases from J, leaving 12 bases between. Here the CDR3 DNA reads TGCAGCGTCGATACAGGAAGCTCTGGAAACACCATATATTTT. Translation: CSVDTGSSGNTIYF.